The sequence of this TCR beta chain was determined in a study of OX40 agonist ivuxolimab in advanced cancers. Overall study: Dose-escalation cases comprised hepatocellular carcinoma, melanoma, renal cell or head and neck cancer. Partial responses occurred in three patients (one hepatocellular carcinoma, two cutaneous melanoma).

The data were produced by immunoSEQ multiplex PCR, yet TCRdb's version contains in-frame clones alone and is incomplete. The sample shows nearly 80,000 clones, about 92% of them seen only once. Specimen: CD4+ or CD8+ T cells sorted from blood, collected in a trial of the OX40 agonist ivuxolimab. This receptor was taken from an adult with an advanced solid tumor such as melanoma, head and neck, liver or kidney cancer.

This CDR3 is CASSLGSVRLWFF. The DNA for the CDR3 is TGTGCCAGCAGCTTGGGTTCGGTCAGGCTCTGGTTCTTC. The chain is built from TRBV11-2 and TRBJ2-1; D gene unclear. Germline assignment: CDR1 SGHAT and CDR2 FQNNGV. The CDR3 extends over 13 amino acids. The V and J ends lost 3 bases and 15 bases respectively, with 18 bases between them.